This T cell receptor beta chain comes out of a study of blood T cell repertoires in COVID-19. Study-level information: Samples of COVID-19 (acute and convalescent) were obtained from the United States, Italy and Spain. PBMCs, B-cell-depleted T cells, or T cells provided the cDNA or gDNA that made up the material.

Per the original data handling: Cell counts per sample came from amplifying reference gene primers. Measured with immunoSEQ multiplex PCR; TCRdb has only the in-frame clones, and not every one. V, J and clone size were drawn from that table, and D and trimming were deduced from the DNA. The profile shows under 550,000 clones, 85% to 90% of them singletons. Seattle patients were enrolled while actively infected and followed longitudinally. This CDR3 has 12 amino acids. CDR1 SGHNT and CDR2 YYREEE come from the germline V gene (reference sequence). The V and J ends lost 4 bases and 5 bases respectively, with 9 bases between them.

The specimen sequenced was peripheral blood. The TCR comes from a man between 18 and 35 years old with COVID-19, enrolled during active disease. This chain links TRBV5-4 with TRBJ1-2; no firm D call. The CDR3 sequence: CASSPNRYGYTF. CDR3 DNA: TGTGCCAGCAGCCCCAATCGGTATGGCTACACCTTC.